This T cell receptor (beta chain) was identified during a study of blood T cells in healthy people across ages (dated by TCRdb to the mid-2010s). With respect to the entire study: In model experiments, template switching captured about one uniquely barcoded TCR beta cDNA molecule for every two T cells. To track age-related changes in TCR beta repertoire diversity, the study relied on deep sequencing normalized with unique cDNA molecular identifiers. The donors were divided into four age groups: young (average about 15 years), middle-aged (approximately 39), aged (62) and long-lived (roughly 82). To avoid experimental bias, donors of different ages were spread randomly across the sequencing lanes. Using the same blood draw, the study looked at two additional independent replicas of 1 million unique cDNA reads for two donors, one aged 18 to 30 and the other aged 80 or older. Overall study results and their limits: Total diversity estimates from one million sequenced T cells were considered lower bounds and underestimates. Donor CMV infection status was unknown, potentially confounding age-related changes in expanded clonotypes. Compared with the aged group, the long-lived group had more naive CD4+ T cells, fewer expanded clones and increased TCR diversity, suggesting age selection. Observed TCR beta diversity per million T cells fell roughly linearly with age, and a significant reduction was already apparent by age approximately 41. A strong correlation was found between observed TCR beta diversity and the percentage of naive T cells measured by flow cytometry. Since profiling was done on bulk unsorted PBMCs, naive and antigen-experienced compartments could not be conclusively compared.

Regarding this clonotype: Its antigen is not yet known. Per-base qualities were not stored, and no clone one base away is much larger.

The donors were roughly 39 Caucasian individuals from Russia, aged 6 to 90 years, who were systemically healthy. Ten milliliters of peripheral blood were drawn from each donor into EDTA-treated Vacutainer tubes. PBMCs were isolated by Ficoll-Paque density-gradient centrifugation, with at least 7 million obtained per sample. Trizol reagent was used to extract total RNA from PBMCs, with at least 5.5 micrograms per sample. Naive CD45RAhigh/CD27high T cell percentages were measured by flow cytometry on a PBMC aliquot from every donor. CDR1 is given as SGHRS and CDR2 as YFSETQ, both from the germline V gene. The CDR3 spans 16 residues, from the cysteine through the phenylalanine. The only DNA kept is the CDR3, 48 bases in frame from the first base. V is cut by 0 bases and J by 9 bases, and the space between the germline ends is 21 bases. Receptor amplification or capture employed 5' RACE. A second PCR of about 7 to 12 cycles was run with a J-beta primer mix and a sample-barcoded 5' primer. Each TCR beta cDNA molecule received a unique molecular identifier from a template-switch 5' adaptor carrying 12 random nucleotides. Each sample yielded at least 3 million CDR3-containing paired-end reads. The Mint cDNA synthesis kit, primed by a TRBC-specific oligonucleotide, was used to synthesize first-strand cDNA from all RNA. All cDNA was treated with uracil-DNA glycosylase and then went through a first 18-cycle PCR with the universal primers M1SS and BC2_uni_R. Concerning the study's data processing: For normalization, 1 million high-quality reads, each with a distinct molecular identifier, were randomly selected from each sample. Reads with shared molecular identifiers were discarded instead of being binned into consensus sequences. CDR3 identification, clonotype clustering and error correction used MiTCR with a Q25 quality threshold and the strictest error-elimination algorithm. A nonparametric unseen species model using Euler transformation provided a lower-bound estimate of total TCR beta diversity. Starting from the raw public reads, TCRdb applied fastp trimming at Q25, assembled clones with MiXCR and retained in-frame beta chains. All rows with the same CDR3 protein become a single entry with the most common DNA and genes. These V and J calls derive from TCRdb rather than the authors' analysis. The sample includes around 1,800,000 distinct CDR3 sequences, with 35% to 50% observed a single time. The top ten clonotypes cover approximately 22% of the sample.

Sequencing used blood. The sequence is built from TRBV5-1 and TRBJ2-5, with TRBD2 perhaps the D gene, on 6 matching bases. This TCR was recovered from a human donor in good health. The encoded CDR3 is CASSLAGGGTFGAQYF. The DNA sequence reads TGCGCCAGCAGCTTGGCCGGTGGGGGGACGTTCGGGGCCCAGTACTTC.